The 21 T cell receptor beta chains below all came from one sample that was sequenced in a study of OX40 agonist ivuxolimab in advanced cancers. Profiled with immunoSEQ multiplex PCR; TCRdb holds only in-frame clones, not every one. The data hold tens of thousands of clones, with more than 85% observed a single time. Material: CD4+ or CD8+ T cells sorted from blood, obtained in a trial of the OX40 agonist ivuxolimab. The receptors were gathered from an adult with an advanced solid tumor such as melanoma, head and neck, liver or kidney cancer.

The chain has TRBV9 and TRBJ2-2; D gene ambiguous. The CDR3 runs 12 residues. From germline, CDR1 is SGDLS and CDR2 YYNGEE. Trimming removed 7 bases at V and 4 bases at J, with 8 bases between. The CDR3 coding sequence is TGTGCCAGCGGGGTAACCACCGGGGAGCTGTTTTTT. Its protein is CASGVTTGELFF.

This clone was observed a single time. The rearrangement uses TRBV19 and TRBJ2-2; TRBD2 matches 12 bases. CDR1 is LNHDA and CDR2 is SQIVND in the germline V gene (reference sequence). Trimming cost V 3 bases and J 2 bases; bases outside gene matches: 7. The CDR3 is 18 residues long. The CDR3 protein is CASSISGLAGFNTGELFF. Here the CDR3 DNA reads TGTGCCAGTAGTATTTCTGGACTAGCGGGATTCAACACCGGGGAGCTGTTTTTT.

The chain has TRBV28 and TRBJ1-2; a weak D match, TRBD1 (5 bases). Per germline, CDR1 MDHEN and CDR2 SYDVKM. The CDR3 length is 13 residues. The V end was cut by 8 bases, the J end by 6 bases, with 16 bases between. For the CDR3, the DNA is TGTGCCAGCTCATTTCGGGGCATTAATGGCTACACCTTC. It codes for CASSFRGINGYTF.

This CDR3 reads CASSQEEGGTEAFF. The CDR3 bases are TGTGCCAGCAGCCAAGAGGAGGGAGGGACTGAAGCTTTCTTT. This chain connects TRBV14 to TRBJ1-1, with unresolved D. CDR1 and CDR2 from the germline V gene are SGHDN and FVKESK. The CDR3 has 14 residues. V lost 0 bases to trimming and J lost 5 bases, with 10 bases between them.

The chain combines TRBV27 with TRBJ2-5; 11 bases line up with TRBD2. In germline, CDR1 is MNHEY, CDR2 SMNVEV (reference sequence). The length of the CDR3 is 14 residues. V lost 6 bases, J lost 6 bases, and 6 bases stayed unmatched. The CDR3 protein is CASSSGLADQTQYF. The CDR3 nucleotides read TGTGCCAGCAGCTCGGGACTAGCGGATCAGACCCAGTACTTC.

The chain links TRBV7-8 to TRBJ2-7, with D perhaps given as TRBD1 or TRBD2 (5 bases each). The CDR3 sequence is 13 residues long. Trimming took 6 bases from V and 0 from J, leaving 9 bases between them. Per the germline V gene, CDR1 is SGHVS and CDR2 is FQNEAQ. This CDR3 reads CASSFGASYEQYF. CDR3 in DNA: TGTGCCAGCAGTTTCGGGGCCTCCTACGAGCAGTACTTC.

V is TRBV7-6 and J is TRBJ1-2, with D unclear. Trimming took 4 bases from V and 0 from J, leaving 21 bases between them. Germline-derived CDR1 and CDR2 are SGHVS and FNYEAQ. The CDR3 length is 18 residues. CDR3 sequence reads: CASSSQDGGPQANYGYTF. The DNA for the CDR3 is TGTGCCAGCAGCTCGCAGGACGGTGGGCCCCAAGCTAACTATGGCTACACCTTC.

CDR3 region: CASSIASSSYEQYF. For the CDR3, the DNA is TGTGCCAGCAGTATAGCCTCGAGCTCCTACGAGCAGTACTTC. The J gene is TRBJ2-7, the V gene TRBV6-5; D not resolved. V was trimmed by 5 bases and J by 0 bases, leaving 11 bases between them. Germline values: CDR1 MNHEY, CDR2 SVGAGI. CDR3 length equals 14 residues.

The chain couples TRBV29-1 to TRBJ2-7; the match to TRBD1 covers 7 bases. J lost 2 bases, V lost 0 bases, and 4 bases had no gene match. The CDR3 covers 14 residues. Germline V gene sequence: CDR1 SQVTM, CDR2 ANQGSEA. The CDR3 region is CSVEDGTETYEQYF. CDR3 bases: TGCAGCGTTGAAGACGGGACAGAGACCTACGAGCAGTACTTC.

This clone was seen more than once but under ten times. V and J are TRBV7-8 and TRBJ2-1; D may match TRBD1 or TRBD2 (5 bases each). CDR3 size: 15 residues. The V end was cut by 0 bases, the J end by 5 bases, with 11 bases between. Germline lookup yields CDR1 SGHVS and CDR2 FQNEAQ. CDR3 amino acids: CASSLAGRVDNEQFF. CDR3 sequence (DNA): TGTGCCAGCAGCTTAGCGGGGCGGGTAGACAATGAGCAGTTCTTC.

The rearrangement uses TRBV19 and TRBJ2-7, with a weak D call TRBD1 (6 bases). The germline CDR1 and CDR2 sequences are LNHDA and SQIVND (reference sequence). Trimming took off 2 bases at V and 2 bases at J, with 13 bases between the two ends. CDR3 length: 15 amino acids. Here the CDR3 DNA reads TGTGCCAGTAGTATACAGGGGACACATCCCTACGAGCAGTACTTC. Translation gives CASSIQGTHPYEQYF.

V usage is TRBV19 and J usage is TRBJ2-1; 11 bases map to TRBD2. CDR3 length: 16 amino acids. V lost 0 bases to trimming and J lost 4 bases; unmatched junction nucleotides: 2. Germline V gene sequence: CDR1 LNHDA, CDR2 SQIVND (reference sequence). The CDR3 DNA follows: TGTGCCAGTAGTATAGACACTAGCGGGAGATACAATGAGCAGTTCTTC. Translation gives CASSIDTSGRYNEQFF.

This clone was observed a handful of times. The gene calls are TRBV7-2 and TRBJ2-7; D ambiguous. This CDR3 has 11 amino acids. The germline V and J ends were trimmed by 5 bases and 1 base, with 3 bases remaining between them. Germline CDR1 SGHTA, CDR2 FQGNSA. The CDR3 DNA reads TGTGCCAGCAGCGCGTCCTACGAGCAGTACTTC. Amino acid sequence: CASSASYEQYF.

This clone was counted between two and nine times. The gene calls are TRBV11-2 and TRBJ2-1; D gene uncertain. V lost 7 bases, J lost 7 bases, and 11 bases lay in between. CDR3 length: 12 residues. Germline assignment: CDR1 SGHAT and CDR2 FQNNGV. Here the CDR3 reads CASTLDGNEQFF. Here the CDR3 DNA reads TGTGCCAGCACCTTGGACGGGAATGAGCAGTTCTTC.

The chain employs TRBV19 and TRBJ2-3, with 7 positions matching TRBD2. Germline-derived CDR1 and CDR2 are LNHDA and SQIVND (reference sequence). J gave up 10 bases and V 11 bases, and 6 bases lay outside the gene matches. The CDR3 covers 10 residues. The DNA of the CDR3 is TGTGCCGTGGGAGGGTTTTCGCAGTATTTT. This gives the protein CAVGGFSQYF.

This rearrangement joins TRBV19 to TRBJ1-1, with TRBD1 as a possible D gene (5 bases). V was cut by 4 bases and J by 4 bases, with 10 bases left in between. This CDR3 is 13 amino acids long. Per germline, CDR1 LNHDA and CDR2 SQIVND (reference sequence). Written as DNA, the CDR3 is TGTGCCAGTAGTACAGGGAGTGGCACTGAAGCTTTCTTT. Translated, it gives CASSTGSGTEAFF.

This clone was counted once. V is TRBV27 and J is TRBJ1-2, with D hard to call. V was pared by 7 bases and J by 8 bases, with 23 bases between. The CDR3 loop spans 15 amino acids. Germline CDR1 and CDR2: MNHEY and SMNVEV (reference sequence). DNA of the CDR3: TGTGCCAGCACCCCGGCGAGAGATGAGTTAACGGGCTACACCTTC. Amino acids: CASTPARDELTGYTF.

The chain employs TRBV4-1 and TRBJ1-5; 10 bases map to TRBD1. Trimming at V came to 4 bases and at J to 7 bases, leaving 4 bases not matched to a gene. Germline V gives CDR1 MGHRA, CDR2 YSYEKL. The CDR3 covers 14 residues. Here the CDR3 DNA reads TGCGCCAGCAGCCCCGGGACAGGGGAACAGCCCCAGCATTTT. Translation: CASSPGTGEQPQHF.

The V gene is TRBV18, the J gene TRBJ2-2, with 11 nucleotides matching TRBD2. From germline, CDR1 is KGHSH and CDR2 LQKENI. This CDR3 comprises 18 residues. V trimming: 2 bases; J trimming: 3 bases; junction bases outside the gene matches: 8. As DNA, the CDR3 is TGTGCCAGCTCACCATTTAGCGGGAGGGCCTTGGACACCGGGGAGCTGTTTTTT. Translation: CASSPFSGRALDTGELFF.

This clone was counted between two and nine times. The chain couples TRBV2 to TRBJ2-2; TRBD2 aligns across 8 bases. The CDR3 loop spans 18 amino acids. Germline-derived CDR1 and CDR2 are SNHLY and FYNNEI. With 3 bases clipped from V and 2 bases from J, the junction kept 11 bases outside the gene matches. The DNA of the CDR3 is TGTGCCAGCAGTGACCGACTAGCGCAAGCTATAAACACCGGGGAGCTGTTTTTT. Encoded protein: CASSDRLAQAINTGELFF.

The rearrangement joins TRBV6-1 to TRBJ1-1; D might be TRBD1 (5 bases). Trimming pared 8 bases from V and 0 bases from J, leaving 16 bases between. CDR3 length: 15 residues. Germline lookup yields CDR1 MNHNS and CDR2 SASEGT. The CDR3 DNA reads TGTGCCAGCGATCGGGACGGCTATGTGAACACTGAAGCTTTCTTT. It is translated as CASDRDGYVNTEAFF.